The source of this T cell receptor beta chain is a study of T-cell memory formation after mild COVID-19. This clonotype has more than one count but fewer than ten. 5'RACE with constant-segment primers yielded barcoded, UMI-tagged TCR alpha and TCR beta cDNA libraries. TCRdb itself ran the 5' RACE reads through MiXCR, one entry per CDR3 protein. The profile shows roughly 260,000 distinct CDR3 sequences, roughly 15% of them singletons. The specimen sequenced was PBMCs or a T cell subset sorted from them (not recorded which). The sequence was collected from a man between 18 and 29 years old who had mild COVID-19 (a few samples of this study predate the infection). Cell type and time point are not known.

The CDR3 DNA reads as TGTGCAAGTCGCCCACCCCGAAGGGCCCAGGGTGGCTCCCCAGATACGCAGTATTTT. Protein product: CASRPPRRAQGGSPDTQYF. The rearrangement joins TRBV12-2 to TRBJ2-3; the listed D gene, TRBD2, was not tested against the DNA. TRBV12-2 is tagged as a pseudogene. There are 19 residues in the CDR3.